The T cell receptor beta chain described here comes from a study of T cells in Graves' hyperthyroidism and ophthalmopathy. Study-level findings and limits: Ophthalmopathy was distinguished from stable hyperthyroidism by 13 V-J signatures. Blood also showed most of the thyroid clonotypes that were expanded above 0.001.

The TCR beta CDR3 regions underwent amplification using RNA transcripts as the source. The HTBI set primed first-round TCR CDR3 RT-PCR. From the multiplex PCR reads, TCRdb called clonotypes with MiXCR, one entry per CDR3 protein. The data show a few hundred thousand distinct CDR3 sequences, roughly an eighth seen once. Those patients with uncontrolled infection, other autoimmune disease, pregnancy or lactation were excluded. Diagnoses were established using clinical symptoms, serum thyroxine and TRAb, thyroid ultrasound and orbital computed tomography. This CDR3 is built from 15 residues. Germline values: CDR1 GTSNPN, CDR2 SVGIG (reference sequence). V lost 3 bases, J lost 4 bases, and 11 bases stayed unmatched. This clonotype appeared many times. The antigen is not known.

The receptor was isolated from a woman aged 18-29 years with Graves' hyperthyroidism. V gene TRBV30 combines with J gene TRBJ1-1; 7 positions match TRBD1. The sample taken for sequencing was blood. This CDR3 is CAWRLRQGLGTEAFF. DNA of the CDR3: TGTGCCTGGAGGTTGAGACAGGGCCTGGGCACTGAAGCTTTCTTT.